This T cell receptor (beta chain) was sequenced in a study of blood T cell repertoires in COVID-19 (TCRdb year 2020). For the study in its entirety: Samples covering the acute and convalescent phases of COVID-19 were provided by collaborators in the United States, Italy and Spain. The material from the prospective study consisted of cDNA or gDNA derived from T cells, B-cell-depleted T cells, or PBMCs. The dataset comprised deeply sampled blood TCRbeta repertoires from subjects exposed to, actively infected with, or recovered from COVID-19. The repertoires were released in a freely available public database meant as a resource for research on the immune response to SARS-CoV-2. The samples were drawn from two sources: the first 160 participants of the ongoing ImmuneRACE study, and 950 to 1,500 subjects contributed by 6 global collaborators. A de-identified subject ID, COVID-19 status, age in years and sex were almost always included in the sample metadata. Where available, HLA class I and class II types were taken from metadata supplied by the sample provider and were not determined by assay-based typing. Summary of the overall study and its limitations: The amount of clinical and demographic metadata varied by source and participant and was provided uncurated.

CDR1 and CDR2 were assigned from the germline V gene as MDHEN and SYDVKM. V is clipped by 6 bases and J by 2 bases, and the sequence between their germline boundaries is 8 bases long. Reading from cysteine to phenylalanine, the CDR3 counts 12 amino acids. The DNA shown is the 36-base CDR3, in frame from base 1. As to this clone: It has no known antigen specificity. The input lacks base qualities; no much larger clone sits a single base away.

The immunoSEQ Assay, a bias-controlled multiplex PCR, was used to amplify TCRbeta CDR3 regions from genomic DNA. Concerning the study's data processing: Within the assay, amplification of reference gene primers was used to estimate how many nucleated cells each sample contained. To quantify the absolute abundance of each unique TCRbeta CDR3 rearrangement, sequence reads were collapsed and filtered. Productive Simpson clonality was computed per sample as the square root of Simpson's diversity index over productive rearrangements. TCRdb stores this immuneACCESS table with in-frame sequences only. Part of the clones is absent; in the studies checked, under half of the shortfall reflects unresolved V genes, and no reason is known for the rest. That table furnishes V, J and clone size, whereas the DNA furnished D and trimming. The sample has fewer than 500,000 clones on record, 70% to 85% of them singletons. The ten most abundant clones make up around 1% of the sample.

The collaborating institutions used their own protocols to collect whole blood in K2EDTA tubes. For TCRbeta analysis, collaborators shipped samples in one of three forms: frozen whole blood, isolated PBMCs, or DNA extracted from either of those sample types. Sequenced material: peripheral blood. This sequence was found in a human donor with acute or convalescent COVID-19. The donor label of this sample is uncertain. The rearranged segments are TRBV28 and TRBJ2-7, with no D gene named confidently. The CDR3 region has the sequence CASRRGTYEQYF. The DNA is TGTGCCAGCAGGCGAGGCACCTACGAGCAGTACTTC.